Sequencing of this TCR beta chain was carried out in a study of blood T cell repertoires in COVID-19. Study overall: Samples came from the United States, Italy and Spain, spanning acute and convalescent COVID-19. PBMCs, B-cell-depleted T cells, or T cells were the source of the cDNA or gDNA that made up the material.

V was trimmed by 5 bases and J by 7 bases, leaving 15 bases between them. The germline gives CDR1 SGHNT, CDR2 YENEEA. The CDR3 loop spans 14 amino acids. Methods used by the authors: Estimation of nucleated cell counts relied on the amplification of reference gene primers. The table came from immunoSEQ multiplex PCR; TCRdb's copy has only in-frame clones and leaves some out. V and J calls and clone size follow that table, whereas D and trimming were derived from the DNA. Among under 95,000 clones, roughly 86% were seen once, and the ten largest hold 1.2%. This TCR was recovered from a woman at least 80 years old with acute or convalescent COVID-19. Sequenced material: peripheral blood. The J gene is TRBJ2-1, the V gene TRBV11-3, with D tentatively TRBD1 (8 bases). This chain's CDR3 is CASSPDREGNEQFF. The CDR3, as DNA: TGTGCCAGCAGCCCGGACAGGGAGGGAAATGAGCAGTTCTTC.